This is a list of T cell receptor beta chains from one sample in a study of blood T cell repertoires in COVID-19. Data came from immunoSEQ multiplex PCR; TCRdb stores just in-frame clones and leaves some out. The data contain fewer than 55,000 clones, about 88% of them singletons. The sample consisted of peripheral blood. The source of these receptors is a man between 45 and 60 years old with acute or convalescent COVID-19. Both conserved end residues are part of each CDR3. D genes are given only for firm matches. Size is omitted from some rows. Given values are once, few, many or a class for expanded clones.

cdr3_nt: TGTGCCAGCAGCCCTCGACTAGCGGGAGATTCGGGGGAGCAGTACTTC
cdr3_aa: CASSPRLAGDSGEQYF
clone_size: once
d_call: TRBD2
j_call: TRBJ2-7
v_call: TRBV11-1

cdr3_nt: TGTGCCAGCAGCTCCTCAGGCATGGCGTACGAGCAGTACTTC
cdr3_aa: CASSSSGMAYEQYF
clone_size: -
d_call: -
j_call: TRBJ2-7
v_call: TRBV13

cdr3_nt: TGTGCCACCAGCAGACCCGCGACGTACAGGGGCGACTATGGCTACACCTTC
cdr3_aa: CATSRPATYRGDYGYTF
clone_size: once
d_call: TRBD1
j_call: TRBJ1-2
v_call: TRBV15

cdr3_nt: TGTGCCAGCAGCGTAGAAGGACTAGCGGGTATGGAGACCCAGTACTTC
cdr3_aa: CASSVEGLAGMETQYF
clone_size: -
d_call: TRBD2
j_call: TRBJ2-5
v_call: TRBV9

cdr3_nt: TGTGCCAGTAGTATGAAACACCCAACTAATGAAAAACTGTTTTTT
cdr3_aa: CASSMKHPTNEKLFF
clone_size: -
d_call: -
j_call: TRBJ1-4
v_call: TRBV19

cdr3_nt: TGCAGTGCTAGTGTTTCGGGAGACGAATACAATGAGCAGTTCTTC
cdr3_aa: CSASVSGDEYNEQFF
clone_size: -
d_call: -
j_call: TRBJ2-1
v_call: TRBV20-1

cdr3_nt: TGTGCCAGCAGTTCTCGGACTAGCGGGAGGGAGACCCAGTACTTC
cdr3_aa: CASSSRTSGRETQYF
clone_size: -
d_call: TRBD2
j_call: TRBJ2-5
v_call: TRBV27

cdr3_nt: TGTGCCAGCAGCCAAGATTTGCGGGGCACTGAAGCTTTCTTT
cdr3_aa: CASSQDLRGTEAFF
clone_size: -
d_call: -
j_call: TRBJ1-1
v_call: TRBV3-1/TRBV3-2

cdr3_nt: TGTGCCAGCAGCTTAGCGCAGGGAAAGACCCAGTACTTC
cdr3_aa: CASSLAQGKTQYF
clone_size: -
d_call: -
j_call: TRBJ2-5
v_call: TRBV7-2

cdr3_nt: TGCGCCAGCAGTGGCCCCGGGACAGGGGGCACTGAAGCTTTCTTT
cdr3_aa: CASSGPGTGGTEAFF
clone_size: -
d_call: TRBD1
j_call: TRBJ1-1
v_call: TRBV10-1

cdr3_nt: TGTGCCGGAACAGGGCCTCAGCCCCAGCATTTT
cdr3_aa: CAGTGPQPQHF
clone_size: -
d_call: -
j_call: TRBJ1-5
v_call: TRBV28

cdr3_nt: TGTGCCAGCAGTGATCACCCCGGAGCAAGTGAAGCTTTCTTT
cdr3_aa: CASSDHPGASEAFF
clone_size: -
d_call: -
j_call: TRBJ1-1
v_call: TRBV25-1

cdr3_nt: TGTGCCAGCAGCCCCCTCGACAGGGGGATCAATCAGCCCCAGCATTTT
cdr3_aa: CASSPLDRGINQPQHF
clone_size: -
d_call: TRBD1
j_call: TRBJ1-5
v_call: TRBV2

cdr3_nt: TGTGCCAGCTCTTTAACAGCTAACTATGGCTACACCTTC
cdr3_aa: CASSLTANYGYTF
clone_size: -
d_call: -
j_call: TRBJ1-2
v_call: TRBV18

cdr3_nt: TGTGCCAGCAGCGACAGGGTAAATCGGGCAGATACGCAGTATTTT
cdr3_aa: CASSDRVNRADTQYF
clone_size: -
d_call: -
j_call: TRBJ2-3
v_call: TRBV9

cdr3_nt: TGTGCCAGCAGTTCCTTATGGGGCCCTGAAGCTTTCTTT
cdr3_aa: CASSSLWGPEAFF
clone_size: once
d_call: -
j_call: TRBJ1-1
v_call: TRBV11-2

cdr3_nt: TGTGCCAGCAGGCAGGCTGAGAACACTGAAGCTTTCTTT
cdr3_aa: CASRQAENTEAFF
clone_size: -
d_call: -
j_call: TRBJ1-1
v_call: TRBV2

cdr3_nt: TGTGCCAGCAGCCAAGATACCAGCGGGAGGGCCAGAGCCAAAAACATTCAGTACTTC
cdr3_aa: CASSQDTSGRARAKNIQYF
clone_size: -
d_call: TRBD2
j_call: TRBJ2-4
v_call: TRBV4-2

cdr3_nt: TGCGCCAGCAAACGTATAGACTCCCGACCAAGCTCCTACGAGCAGTACTTC
cdr3_aa: CASKRIDSRPSSYEQYF
clone_size: -
d_call: -
j_call: TRBJ2-7
v_call: TRBV5-1

cdr3_nt: TGCGCCAGCAGCTTCCCCGCGGATACCCACACAGATACGCAGTATTTT
cdr3_aa: CASSFPADTHTDTQYF
clone_size: -
d_call: -
j_call: TRBJ2-3
v_call: TRBV5-1

cdr3_nt: TGCGCCAGCAGCCAAGTTGGGAGACGAACCTACAATGAGCAGTTCTTC
cdr3_aa: CASSQVGRRTYNEQFF
clone_size: once
d_call: -
j_call: TRBJ2-1
v_call: TRBV4-1

cdr3_nt: TGTGCCAGCAGCTTGATCGGGGGACTAGCGGGGTACGAGCAGTACTTC
cdr3_aa: CASSLIGGLAGYEQYF
clone_size: -
d_call: TRBD2
j_call: TRBJ2-7
v_call: TRBV11-1

cdr3_nt: TGCGCCAGCAGCTTGGTGCAGGGGGCCTATGGCTACACCTTC
cdr3_aa: CASSLVQGAYGYTF
clone_size: once
d_call: TRBD1
j_call: TRBJ1-2
v_call: TRBV5-1

cdr3_nt: TGTGCCAGCACCCGGGGAGCCGCCTACGAGCAGTACTTC
cdr3_aa: CASTRGAAYEQYF
clone_size: -
d_call: -
j_call: TRBJ2-7
v_call: TRBV12-3/TRBV12-4

cdr3_nt: TGTGCCAGCAGCCTTTGGGCGAAATACACAGATACGCAGTATTTT
cdr3_aa: CASSLWAKYTDTQYF
clone_size: many
d_call: -
j_call: TRBJ2-3
v_call: TRBV27

cdr3_nt: TGCGCCAGCAGCCCGACAGTTACGAAAGAGACCCAGTACTTC
cdr3_aa: CASSPTVTKETQYF
clone_size: few
d_call: -
j_call: TRBJ2-5
v_call: TRBV5-1

cdr3_nt: TGTGCCACAGCAGAGGCTTCCAATCAGCCCCAGCATTTT
cdr3_aa: CATAEASNQPQHF
clone_size: -
d_call: -
j_call: TRBJ1-5
v_call: TRBV7-9

cdr3_nt: TGTGCCAGCAGTCAGAGCACAGATACGCAGTATTTT
cdr3_aa: CASSQSTDTQYF
clone_size: -
d_call: -
j_call: TRBJ2-3
v_call: TRBV27

cdr3_nt: TGTGCCAGCAGTCCTGGGCTCGAAACACCTAATTCACCCCTCCACTTT
cdr3_aa: CASSPGLETPNSPLHF
clone_size: -
d_call: -
j_call: TRBJ1-6
v_call: TRBV5-5

cdr3_nt: TGTGCCAGCAGCTTTGAGCGGGGGAGCTCTGGGGCCAACGTCCTGACTTTC
cdr3_aa: CASSFERGSSGANVLTF
clone_size: -
d_call: TRBD2
j_call: TRBJ2-6
v_call: TRBV5-4

cdr3_nt: TGTGCCAGCAGCTTAGGCCAATACATGAACACTGAAGCTTTCTTT
cdr3_aa: CASSLGQYMNTEAFF
clone_size: once
d_call: -
j_call: TRBJ1-1
v_call: TRBV7-2

cdr3_nt: TGTGCCAGCGTAGGGACAGAAGGGATGGGGGCGAACACTGAAGCTTTCTTT
cdr3_aa: CASVGTEGMGANTEAFF
clone_size: few
d_call: TRBD1
j_call: TRBJ1-1
v_call: TRBV2

cdr3_nt: TGTGCCAGTAGGCGGACAGGGGTAAACACCGGGGAGCTGTTTTTT
cdr3_aa: CASRRTGVNTGELFF
clone_size: -
d_call: TRBD1
j_call: TRBJ2-2
v_call: TRBV19

cdr3_nt: TGTGCCAGCAGCGAAGGGACTAGCGGGAGGGAGTACTTC
cdr3_aa: CASSEGTSGREYF
clone_size: -
d_call: TRBD2
j_call: TRBJ2-7
v_call: TRBV6-1

cdr3_nt: TGCGCCAGCTCAGGACAGGAGACGAACACTGAAGCTTTCTTT
cdr3_aa: CASSGQETNTEAFF
clone_size: once
d_call: TRBD1
j_call: TRBJ1-1
v_call: TRBV5-1

cdr3_nt: TGTGCCTGGAGTATGGGGTCTAGCGGGGGCTCCTACGAGCAGTACTTC
cdr3_aa: CAWSMGSSGGSYEQYF
clone_size: -
d_call: TRBD2
j_call: TRBJ2-7
v_call: TRBV30

cdr3_nt: TGTGCCAGCTCACCATTGGGGACAGGGAGCTCTGGAAACACCATATATTTT
cdr3_aa: CASSPLGTGSSGNTIYF
clone_size: -
d_call: TRBD1
j_call: TRBJ1-3
v_call: TRBV18

cdr3_nt: TGTGCCAGCAGCGTAGGCCGGGACAGCCGCTACGAGCAGTACTTC
cdr3_aa: CASSVGRDSRYEQYF
clone_size: -
d_call: TRBD1
j_call: TRBJ2-7
v_call: TRBV9

cdr3_nt: TGTGCCAGCAGCCCTAGGACAGGGAGTAAGGAGCAGTTCTTC
cdr3_aa: CASSPRTGSKEQFF
clone_size: -
d_call: TRBD1
j_call: TRBJ2-1
v_call: TRBV3-1/TRBV3-2

cdr3_nt: TGTGCCAGCAGCCCGCGGGACAGGGGATACAATGAGCAGTTCTTC
cdr3_aa: CASSPRDRGYNEQFF
clone_size: -
d_call: TRBD1
j_call: TRBJ2-1
v_call: TRBV11-2

cdr3_nt: TGTGCCAGCAGCCGTGGGGGGAAGGATGGCTACACCTTC
cdr3_aa: CASSRGGKDGYTF
clone_size: few
d_call: -
j_call: TRBJ1-2
v_call: TRBV7-9

cdr3_nt: TGTGCCAGCAGCGTAGCCAACCAAGAGACCCAGTACTTC
cdr3_aa: CASSVANQETQYF
clone_size: once
d_call: -
j_call: TRBJ2-5
v_call: TRBV9

cdr3_nt: TGTGCCAGCAGCCCCGAACGAGGGTCCTACGAGCAGTACTTC
cdr3_aa: CASSPERGSYEQYF
clone_size: -
d_call: -
j_call: TRBJ2-7
v_call: TRBV7-3

cdr3_nt: TGTGCCAGCAGTTACTCTACAGGTCAAGAGACCCAGTACTTC
cdr3_aa: CASSYSTGQETQYF
clone_size: -
d_call: -
j_call: TRBJ2-5
v_call: TRBV6-6

cdr3_nt: TGTGCCAGCAGCATGGGACAGGGGGCCACAGATACGCAGTATTTT
cdr3_aa: CASSMGQGATDTQYF
clone_size: -
d_call: TRBD1
j_call: TRBJ2-3
v_call: TRBV7-9

cdr3_nt: TGTGCCAGTAGTAACGGTGGGGGCTGGTACGAGCAGTACTTC
cdr3_aa: CASSNGGGWYEQYF
clone_size: -
d_call: -
j_call: TRBJ2-7
v_call: TRBV19

cdr3_nt: TGCGCCAGCAGTTTGAGGCTAGGTTCAGATACGCAGTATTTT
cdr3_aa: CASSLRLGSDTQYF
clone_size: -
d_call: -
j_call: TRBJ2-3
v_call: TRBV5-1

cdr3_nt: TGTGCCAGCAGCTTAGCGACCGGACTAGCGGGAGGGCCAAACCAAGAGACCCAGTACTTC
cdr3_aa: CASSLATGLAGGPNQETQYF
clone_size: once
d_call: TRBD2
j_call: TRBJ2-5
v_call: TRBV7-2

cdr3_nt: TGTGCCAGCAGTTCGTTCGGACGGACAGGCGAGGATGAAGCTTTCTTT
cdr3_aa: CASSSFGRTGEDEAFF
clone_size: -
d_call: TRBD1
j_call: TRBJ1-1
v_call: TRBV6-5

cdr3_nt: TGTGCCAGCTCACCACCTGCAGGGGGCGCGAATCAGCCCCAGCATTTT
cdr3_aa: CASSPPAGGANQPQHF
clone_size: -
d_call: TRBD1
j_call: TRBJ1-5
v_call: TRBV18

cdr3_nt: TGTGCCAGCAGCCCGGGACTAGCGGTCACCGGGGAGCTGTTTTTT
cdr3_aa: CASSPGLAVTGELFF
clone_size: -
d_call: TRBD2
j_call: TRBJ2-2
v_call: TRBV7-6

cdr3_nt: TGTGCCACGCTGGACAGGGAGAGGGATGAGCAGTTCTTC
cdr3_aa: CATLDRERDEQFF
clone_size: once
d_call: TRBD1
j_call: TRBJ2-1
v_call: TRBV24-1

cdr3_nt: TGTGCCAGCAGTTTATGGGCAGAAAAGTACTACAATGAGCAGTTCTTC
cdr3_aa: CASSLWAEKYYNEQFF
clone_size: -
d_call: -
j_call: TRBJ2-1
v_call: TRBV27